This T cell receptor (beta chain) was recovered during a study of CD8+ T cells in alopecia areata. Concerning this clone: Its antigen is currently unknown.

Sequencing relied on a cDNA template that was reverse transcribed from extracted RNA. The protocol was immunoSEQ multiplex PCR, while the TCRdb copy is restricted to in-frame clones and leaves out a portion. Of about 150,000 clones listed, approximately 60% are singletons. The study's findings and limits: Normal skin's resident alphabeta T cells are also sequenced in scalp samples.

The sequence was collected from a human donor in good health. The sequenced sample was CD8+ T cells sorted from blood.

The DNA for the CDR3 is TGTGCCAGCAGCTTCGGTATACGTCAGGTCGGAGAGACCCAGTACTTC. Its translation: CASSFGIRQVGETQYF. The chain is built from TRBV7-3 and TRBJ2-5, with no clear D. V lost 3 bases and J lost 4, with 18 bases in between. This CDR3 contains 16 residues. In germline, CDR1 is SGHTA, CDR2 FQGTGA.